The next 20 T cell receptor beta chains were all read from a single sample in a study of tumor and adjacent non-tumor tissue in lung cancer (dated by TCRdb to the late 2010s). Library preparation employed multiplex PCR. Sequenced on an Illumina HiSeq 2500. TCRbeta libraries were constructed through three rounds of nested PCR with primers (Table S4) according to protocols modified from ARM-PCR. TCRdb passed the public sequencing reads through fastp at Q25 and MiXCR, retaining productive beta sequences. Identical CDR3 protein sequences are pooled into one entry, listed with their most common genes and DNA. This sample is represented by 50,000 or so distinct CDR3 sequences; 74% of them were singletons. The ten top clones hold 20% to 25% of the sample. Bulk unsorted tissue served as the source for RNA extraction, and RNA quality was assessed using a NanoDrop ND-1000 and an Agilent 2100. Normal lung samples were distant non-tumor tissue taken more than 3 cm from the tumor edge.

Sequenced sample: distant non-tumor lung tissue. All receptors come from a woman aged 60-70 years with non-small cell lung cancer.

This clonotype was recorded a few times. A much larger clone sits a single nucleotide away, making a read error possible. The rearrangement joins TRBV5-4 to TRBJ2-5; TRBD1 might be the D (6 bases). Trimming took off 3 bases at V and 5 bases at J, with 20 bases between the two ends. The CDR3 runs to 16 residues. Germline V gene data show CDR1 as SGHNT and CDR2 as YYREEE (reference sequence). In DNA form, the CDR3 reads TGTGCCAGCAGCTCTAACCGGGACAAGGGTTGGGAGACCCAGTACTTC. Translation: CASSSNRDKGWETQYF.

Remarks on this clonotype: The junction departs from germline at one end; a sequencing error may be responsible. The chain combines TRBV4-3 with TRBJ2-4, with D perhaps given as TRBD1 or TRBD2 (5 bases each). CDR1 is LGHNA and CDR2 is YSLEER in the germline V gene. The CDR3 is 15 residues long. The CDR3 loop reads CASCLGTGEGNIQYF. In DNA form, the CDR3 reads TGTGCCAGCTGCTTGGGGACCGGTGAGGGAAACATTCAGTACTTC.

This clonotype was observed once. This sequence joins TRBV29-1 and TRBJ2-2; D tentatively reads TRBD1 or TRBD2 (5 bases each). The V end lost 6 bases, the J end lost 11 bases, and 19 bases lay between the germline ends. This CDR3 region has 13 residues. Germline values: CDR1 SQVTM, CDR2 ANQGSEA. Here the CDR3 reads CSVSKDNRGELFF. CDR3 DNA sequence: TGCAGCGTCAGCAAGGACAACCGGGGTGAGCTGTTTTTT.

This clonotype showed up many times. The junction differs from germline at one of its ends, possibly a read error. V is TRBV6-2 or TRBV6-3 and J is TRBJ2-1, with TRBD1 matching over 11 bases. This CDR3 comprises 14 residues. Germline V gives CDR1 MNHEY, CDR2 SVGEGT. In DNA form, the CDR3 reads TGTGCCAGCACCGGGACAGGGGGAAACAATGAGCGGTTCTTC. Amino acids: CASTGTGGNNERFF.

As concerns this clonotype: The CDR3 ends on some other residue instead of the conserved phenylalanine or tryptophan, so this is likely a read error. The gene calls are TRBV2 and TRBJ1-2; TRBD1 matches 9 bases. Germline CDR1 reads SNHLY; CDR2 reads FYNNEI. The CDR3 contains 14 residues. J lost 4 bases, V lost 6 bases, and 6 bases had no gene match. The DNA for the CDR3 is TGTGCCAGCAGGAGACAGGGGGAAGGCTATGGCTACACCTTA. Protein product: CASRRQGEGYGYTL.

For this clonotype: A read error may produce the germline difference seen at one junction end. The chain combines TRBV29-1 with TRBJ2-5; 8 bases are shared with TRBD1. Germline V gene sequence: CDR1 SQVTM, CDR2 ANQGSEA. The CDR3 runs 12 residues. In DNA, the CDR3 is TGCAGCGTTGTAACACAGGGGGAGATCCAGTACTTC. Amino acid sequence: CSVVTQGEIQYF.

Regarding this clonotype: An end of the junction differs from the germline gene, which may be a read error. This rearrangement joins TRBV28 to TRBJ2-4, with TRBD1 matching over 8 bases. Germline CDR1 MDHEN, CDR2 SYDVKM. The CDR3 has 17 residues. The CDR3 DNA reads as TGTACCAGCAGTAGCCCACAGGGGGGACTCACTAAAGACATTCAGTACTTC. The encoded protein is CTSSSPQGGLTKDIQYF.

This clonotype came up once. This chain joins TRBV6-2 or TRBV6-3 and TRBJ2-7, with D possibly called TRBD1 or TRBD2 (5 bases each). The germline V gene encodes CDR1 MNHEY and CDR2 SVGEGT. The CDR3 spans 14 residues. V was shortened by 6 bases and J by 4 bases, with 16 bases between the two germline ends. CDR3 residues: CASSIGWGPYEQYF. The CDR3, as DNA: TGTGCCAGCAGCATAGGATGGGGACCTTACGAGCAGTACTTC.

This clonotype was seen at least ten times. CDR3 region: CASSSTIPGQGSSYEQYF. Written as DNA, the CDR3 is TGTGCCAGCAGTTCGACGATCCCGGGACAGGGGTCCTCTTACGAGCAGTACTTC. The rearrangement joins TRBV12-3 or TRBV12-4 to TRBJ2-7, with 10 bases lining up with TRBD1. The CDR3 has 18 amino acids. Trimming at V came to 4 bases and at J to 4 bases, leaving 16 bases not matched to a gene.

Many counts were recorded for this clonotype. The V and J genes are TRBV5-1 and TRBJ2-5, with D hard to call. Trimming removed 2 bases from V and 1 base from J, with 12 bases in between. Germline values: CDR1 SGHRS, CDR2 YFSETQ. The CDR3 length is 15 residues. CDR3 sequence reads: CASSLGPESQETQYF. The CDR3 DNA is TGCGCCAGCAGCTTAGGCCCTGAGAGCCAAGAGACCCAGTACTTC.

On this clonotype: The junction departs from germline at one end; a sequencing error may be responsible. The chain links TRBV6-1 to TRBJ2-6, with D possibly matching TRBD1 (6 bases). Germline lookup yields CDR1 MNHNS and CDR2 SASEGT. The CDR3 contains 16 residues. This CDR3 reads CATKTGTSTGANILTF. The CDR3 DNA follows: TGTGCCACCAAAACAGGGACAAGCACTGGGGCCAACATCCTGACTTTC.

This clonotype appeared many times. The genes are TRBV20-1 and TRBJ2-5; D perhaps matches TRBD1 (6 bases). V lost 0 bases and J lost 3, with 14 bases in between. This CDR3 is 15 amino acids long. The germline CDR1 and CDR2 sequences are DFQATT and SNEGSKA (reference sequence). The CDR3 sequence: CSARDIRGTEETQYF. The CDR3 DNA follows: TGCAGTGCTAGAGATATAAGGGGGACCGAAGAGACCCAGTACTTC.

In its sample, this clonotype was seen once. Germline and junction disagree at one end, which may indicate a read error. The chain combines TRBV29-1 with TRBJ2-5; the D gene could be TRBD1 or TRBD2 (5 bases each). In germline, CDR1 is SQVTM, CDR2 ANQGSEA. The CDR3 length is 12 residues. The CDR3 is CSVEEMGETQNF. In DNA form, the CDR3 reads TGCAGTGTCGAAGAAATGGGGGAGACCCAGAACTTC.

Within the sample, this clonotype is medium-sized. The chain employs TRBV6-1 and TRBJ1-2, with D possibly being TRBD1 (6 bases). This CDR3 comprises 14 residues. V was clipped by 7 bases and J by 4 bases, with 16 bases between them. Germline lookup yields CDR1 MNHNS and CDR2 SASEGT. The CDR3 sequence is CASTVGGAGYGYTF. DNA of the CDR3: TGTGCCAGCACCGTGGGGGGCGCCGGCTATGGCTACACCTTC.

Points on this clonotype: Its ends do not fully match the called genes, so a read error is possible. V and J are TRBV6-2 or TRBV6-3 and TRBJ2-7; TRBD1 or TRBD2 may be the D gene (5 bases each). The CDR3 contains 14 residues. CDR1 is MNHEY and CDR2 is SVGEGT in the germline V gene. CDR3 nucleotides: TGTGCCAGGAGCAGAGGACGGGGACCTTACGAGCAATACTTC. This sequence encodes CARSRGRGPYEQYF.

The chain uses TRBV11-2 and TRBJ1-2; no clear D. The CDR3 contains 12 residues. V was trimmed by 8 bases and J by 10 bases, leaving 17 bases between them. From germline, CDR1 is SGHAT and CDR2 FQNNGV. The DNA for the CDR3 is TGTGCCAGCGACTTACGTTCGGGAGTCTACACCTTC. Its protein is CASDLRSGVYTF.

As regards this clonotype: A much more abundant neighbour one base away suggests this may be a read error. This sequence joins TRBV20-1 and TRBJ2-7; 9 positions match TRBD2. The germline gives CDR1 DFQATT, CDR2 SNEGSKA (reference sequence). The CDR3 runs 12 residues. The CDR3 DNA sequence: TGCGGTGAGGCGGGGGGGAACTACGAGCAGTACTTC. It specifies CGEAGGNYEQYF.

Concerning this clonotype: A junction end diverges from the germline sequence, so it may reflect a read error. The J gene is TRBJ2-1, the V gene TRBV5-4; either TRBD1 or TRBD2 may fit D (6 bases each). Germline V lookup: CDR1 SGHNT, CDR2 YYREEE (reference sequence). CDR3 length: 16 amino acids. DNA for the CDR3: TGTGCCAGTAGCTTAGGGGGGCTCAGCTCCTACAATGAGCAGTTCTTC. This codes for CASSLGGLSSYNEQFF.

A remark on this clonotype: Since a much larger clone is just one base distant, this may be a read error. The gene calls are TRBV28 and TRBJ2-5; no reliable D call. The germline CDR1 and CDR2 sequences are MDHEN and SYDVKM. Trimming left V 7 bases short and J 4 bases short, with 13 bases between. The CDR3 extends over 13 amino acids. CDR3 sequence reads: CASKTSPRETQYF. DNA of the CDR3: TGTGCCAGCAAGACAAGTCCAAGAGAGACCCAGTACTTC.

Note on this clonotype: The junction departs from the called germline gene at one end, perhaps through a read error. V is TRBV20-1 and J is TRBJ2-3; the D call may be TRBD1 or TRBD2 (5 bases each). This CDR3 has 12 residues. The germline V gene has CDR1 DFQATT and CDR2 SNEGSKA (reference sequence). The CDR3, as DNA: TGCAATGCTAGTACCGAGGGGGATACGCAGTATTTT. Its translation: CNASTEGDTQYF.